A single sample is the source of the 11 T cell receptor beta chains below, sequenced in a study of technical replicates of blood from several donors. Profiled with immunoSEQ multiplex PCR; TCRdb holds only in-frame clones, not every one. This sample yields some 80,000 clones, of which 90% to 95% are seen a single time; about 0.23% belongs to the top ten. Sequenced material: T cells isolated from PBMCs. These receptors were obtained from a human donor in good health.

This clone was seen a single time. The genes are TRBV9 and TRBJ1-2, with D maybe TRBD1 (5 bases). This CDR3 region has 13 residues. V was trimmed by 3 bases and J by 8 bases, leaving 14 bases between them. Germline loops: CDR1 SGDLS, CDR2 YYNGEE. The DNA of the CDR3 is TGTGCCAGCAGCGCTGTCGACAGAGACGGCTACACCTTC. This translates into CASSAVDRDGYTF. The whole variable domain, remainder taken from reference TRBV9 and TRBJ1-2, is DSGVTQTPKHLITATGQRVTLRCSPRSGDLSVYWYQQSLDQGLQFLIQYYNGEERAKGNILERFSAQQFPDLHSELNLSSLELGDSALYFCASSAVDRDGYTFGSGTRLTVV.

The gene calls are TRBV30 and TRBJ1-5, with D possibly TRBD1 on 6 matching bases. The CDR3 extends over 13 amino acids. The V end lost 4 bases, the J end lost 3 bases, and 10 bases lay between the germline ends. The germline V gene encodes CDR1 GTSNPN and CDR2 SVGIG (reference sequence). The CDR3 sequence: CAWNRALNQPQHF. CDR3 coding DNA: TGTGCCTGGAACAGGGCCCTCAATCAGCCCCAGCATTTT.

This chain links TRBV11-2 with TRBJ2-7, with TRBD2 matching 9 bases. Germline lookup yields CDR1 SGHAT and CDR2 FQNNGV. The V and J ends lost 5 bases and 2 bases, in that order; junction bases with no gene match: 10. The CDR3 is 16 residues long. DNA for the CDR3: TGTGCCAGCAGCCCGGGGCTAGCGGGGACAACCTACGAGCAGTACTTC. Amino acids: CASSPGLAGTTYEQYF.

The genes are TRBV30 and TRBJ2-2; possible D gene TRBD2, 6 bases. The CDR3 loop spans 13 amino acids. Trimming removed 6 bases from V and 3 bases from J, with 11 bases in between. Germline V gene sequence: CDR1 GTSNPN, CDR2 SVGIG (reference sequence). CDR3 in DNA: TGTGCCTGCTCCGGACTACACACCGGGGAGCTGTTTTTT. Encoded protein: CACSGLHTGELFF.

V and J are TRBV6-4 and TRBJ2-1; 8 nucleotides align to TRBD2. V dropped 4 bases and J dropped 3; count of bases not matched to a gene: 8. Germline lookup yields CDR1 MRHNA and CDR2 SNTAGT. This CDR3 is built from 16 residues. As DNA, the CDR3 is TGTGCCAGCAGTGTCACAGCGGGAGTTTACTACAATGAGCAGTTCTTC. It yields the protein CASSVTAGVYYNEQFF.

V usage is TRBV5-1 and J usage is TRBJ2-7; D perhaps matches TRBD1 (6 bases). The germline gives CDR1 SGHRS, CDR2 YFSETQ. The CDR3 is 13 amino acids. V lost 9 bases, J lost 4 bases, and 17 bases lay in between. CDR3 nucleotides: TGCGCCACTTCCCCAGGGGTAGATTACGAGCAGTACTTC. Translating it yields CATSPGVDYEQYF. The variable domain in full, completed from reference TRBV5-1 and TRBJ2-7, reads KAGVTQTPRYLIKTRGQQVTLSCSPISGHRSVSWYQQTPGQGLQFLFEYFSETQRNKGNFPGRFSGRQFSNSRSEMNVSTLELGDSALYLCATSPGVDYEQYFGPGTRLTVT.

The V gene is TRBV2, the J gene TRBJ1-2; D is ambiguous. Germline loops: CDR1 SNHLY, CDR2 FYNNEI. The V end was cut by 10 bases, the J end by 1 base, with 10 bases between. This CDR3 contains 12 residues. The CDR3 reads CATGADNYGYTF. Here the CDR3 DNA reads TGTGCCACCGGCGCGGATAACTATGGCTACACCTTC.

This chain joins TRBV6-1 and TRBJ2-7, with D perhaps TRBD2 (7 bases). Trimming left V 1 base short and J 11 bases short, with 12 bases between. This CDR3 spans 12 amino acids. Germline loops: CDR1 MNHNS, CDR2 SASEGT. The CDR3 is CASSEGGRGEYF. In nucleotides, the CDR3 is TGTGCCAGCAGTGAAGGGGGGAGGGGGGAGTACTTC.

This rearrangement joins TRBV6-5 to TRBJ2-5; TRBD2 is a possible D gene (5 bases). The CDR3 is 16 residues long. From germline, CDR1 is MNHEY and CDR2 SVGAGI. Trimming shortened V by 1 base and J by 2 bases, and 14 bases separated the two germline ends. The CDR3 DNA reads TGTGCCAGCAGTTACTTGAGGGCTGACGGGCAAGAGACCCAGTACTTC. Translating gives CASSYLRADGQETQYF.

This sequence joins TRBV9 and TRBJ2-7; the D is unclear. Deletions cut 3 bases from V and 2 bases from J, with 15 bases between. Looked up from germline, CDR1 is SGDLS and CDR2 is YYNGEE. CDR3 length: 15 residues. CDR3 in DNA: TGTGCCAGCAGCGCCCTCCCCTCCCAGACCTACGAGCAGTACTTC. Protein: CASSALPSQTYEQYF.

J is TRBJ2-7 and V is TRBV19; 10 bases are a match to TRBD1. J lost 3 bases, V lost 3 bases, and 5 bases had no gene match. The V gene's germline CDR1 is LNHDA and CDR2 SQIVND (reference sequence). This CDR3 contains 15 residues. The CDR3: CASSMGDRGYYEQYF. The CDR3 DNA sequence: TGTGCCAGTAGTATGGGGGACAGGGGTTACTACGAGCAGTACTTC.